This record concerns one TCR beta chain sequence. With V trimmed by 2 bases and J by 5 bases, 7 bases remained unmatched. Germline values: CDR1 MDHEN, CDR2 SYDVKM. The CDR3 contains 15 residues. This sample was included in a study of cytomegalovirus exposure and HLA in healthy donors. Using immunoSEQ multiplex PCR, the repertoire was profiled, and TCRdb retains in-frame clones only, with some absent. The data contain about 110,000 clones, 88% of them singletons. Sequencing was done on a sample of PBMCs. The chain joins TRBV28 to TRBJ2-7; 9 nucleotides agree with TRBD2. This TCR was sampled from a young woman in good health and CMV-seropositive. CDR3 DNA sequence: TGTGCCAGCAGTTTACCAGGCGGGAGGGCGGACGAGCAGTACTTC. Amino acid sequence: CASSLPGGRADEQYF. Together with reference TRBV28 and TRBJ2-7, the CDR3 gives the full variable domain: DVKVTQSSRYLVKRTGEKVFLECVQDMDHENMFWYRQDPGLGLRLIYFSYDVKMKEKGDIPEGYSVSREKKERFSLILESASTNQTSMYLCASSLPGGRADEQYFGPGTRLTVT.